This section outlines one T cell receptor beta chain sequence together with its context. Its antigen remains unknown. Only in-frame clones appear in the TCRdb table, and some are missing; sequencing was by immunoSEQ multiplex PCR. The table includes fewer than 55,000 clones, 81% detected once. The sample originates from a study of OX40 agonist ivuxolimab in advanced cancers. Overall study results and limits: Expanded clones belonging to CD8+ T cells outnumbered, on average, those of CD4+. It was also the case that some nonresponders had low normalized T-cell clonal expansion. The study found among the lowest clonal expansion in partial responders at 0.1-3.0 mg/kg. The study observed clonal expansion of CD4+ and CD8+ blood T cells by week 6 at 0.1 to 3.0 mg/kg.

The germline CDR1 and CDR2 sequences are SNHLY and FYNNEI. Trimming shortened V by 5 bases and J by 3 bases, and 8 bases separated the two germline ends. The CDR3 contains 13 residues. The chain employs TRBV2 and TRBJ2-1, with D possibly matching TRBD2 (6 bases). This sample comprised CD4+ or CD8+ T cells sorted from blood, obtained in a trial of the OX40 agonist ivuxolimab. The sequence came from an adult with an advanced solid tumor such as melanoma, head and neck, liver or kidney cancer. The CDR3 nucleotides read TGTGCCAGCAGTTGGGGGGACTACAATGAGCAGTTCTTC. Its translation is CASSWGDYNEQFF. The full variable domain, its missing parts supplied by reference TRBV2 and TRBJ2-1, is EPEVTQTPSHQVTQMGQEVILRCVPISNHLYFYWYRQILGQKVEFLVSFYNNEISEKSEIFDDQFSVERPDGSNFTLKIRSTKLEDSAMYFCASSWGDYNEQFFGPGTRLTVL.